This T cell receptor beta chain was recorded in a study of blood T cell repertoires in COVID-19. Study background: Researchers got acute and convalescent COVID-19 samples from the United States, Italy and Spain. Sources were T cells, B-cell-depleted T cells, or PBMCs; the material itself was cDNA or gDNA.

There are 12 residues in the CDR3. V was clipped by 4 bases and J by 2 bases, with 5 bases between them. CDR1 is LGHDT and CDR2 is YNNKEL in the germline V gene (reference sequence). Original methodology: By means of reference gene primer amplification, nucleated cell counts were estimated. Sequencing was performed with immunoSEQ multiplex PCR; in TCRdb, only in-frame clones are kept and a portion is missing. V, J and clone size were drawn from that table, and D and trimming were deduced from the DNA. Of about 170,000 clones listed, roughly 84% are singletons. Sequenced sample: peripheral blood. The origin of this receptor is a woman aged 80 or over with active or convalescent COVID-19. This chain links TRBV3-1 (or the pseudogene TRBV3-2) with TRBJ1-1; D uncertain. DNA of the CDR3: TGTGCCAGCAGCCTTGTAAACACTGAAGCTTTCTTT. Its translation: CASSLVNTEAFF.